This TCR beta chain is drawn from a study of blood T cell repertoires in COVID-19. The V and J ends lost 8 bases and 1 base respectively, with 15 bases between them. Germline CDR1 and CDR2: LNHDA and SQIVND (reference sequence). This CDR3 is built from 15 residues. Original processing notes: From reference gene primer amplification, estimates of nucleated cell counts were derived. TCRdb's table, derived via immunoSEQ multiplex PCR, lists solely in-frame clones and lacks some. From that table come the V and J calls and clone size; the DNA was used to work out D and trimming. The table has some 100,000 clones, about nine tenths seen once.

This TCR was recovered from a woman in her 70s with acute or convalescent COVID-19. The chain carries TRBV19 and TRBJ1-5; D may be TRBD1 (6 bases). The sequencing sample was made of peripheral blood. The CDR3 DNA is TGTGCCAGTGTAATAAATGACAGGAGCAATCAGCCCCAGCATTTT. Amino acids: CASVINDRSNQPQHF. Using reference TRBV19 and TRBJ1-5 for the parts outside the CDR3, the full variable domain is DGGITQSPKYLFRKEGQNVTLSCEQNLNHDAMYWYRQDPGQGLRLIYYSQIVNDFQKGDIAEGYSVSREKKESFPLTVTSAQKNPTAFYLCASVINDRSNQPQHFGDGTRLSIL.